The 24 T cell receptor beta chains below were found in one sample sequenced in a study of T cell responses to AZD1222 COVID-19 vaccine. Measured with immunoSEQ multiplex PCR; TCRdb has only the in-frame clones, and not every one. The sample carries some 150,000 clones, roughly 90% recorded once. The sequencing here drew on peripheral blood, taken on day 0 of AZD1222 vaccination. The receptors were sampled from an adult in good health.

CDR3: CASSLSPGFEQFF. DNA for the CDR3: TGTGCCAGCAGCTTGTCTCCGGGCTTTGAGCAGTTCTTC. The chain couples TRBV5-6 to TRBJ2-1; D gene unclear. CDR3 length equals 13 residues. The ends were cut back, 1 base at V and 9 bases at J, with 11 bases in the middle. Germline V gene sequence: CDR1 SGHDT, CDR2 YYEEEE.

The chain links TRBV7-2 to TRBJ2-7; 7 bases line up with TRBD2. Unmatched junction bases numbered 8, after V lost 5 bases and J lost 7 bases. From germline, CDR1 is SGHTA and CDR2 FQGNSA. This CDR3 is built from 13 residues. CDR3 coding DNA: TGTGCCAGCAGCGCTCGCGGGGGATGGGAGCAGTACTTC. This sequence encodes CASSARGGWEQYF.

The chain carries TRBV3-1 (or the pseudogene TRBV3-2) and TRBJ2-4, with D perhaps matching TRBD2 (6 bases). V lost 4 bases, J lost 5 bases, and 15 bases lay in between. The CDR3 runs 15 residues. Per the germline V gene, CDR1 is LGHDT and CDR2 is YNNKEL (reference sequence). The CDR3 DNA reads TGTGCCAGCAGCCGGAGGGAAACGGGGCAAAACATTCAGTACTTC. It codes for CASSRRETGQNIQYF.

This clone came up a few times. V is TRBV6-5 and J is TRBJ1-4; 9 bases map to TRBD1. The CDR3 loop spans 15 amino acids. CDR1 and CDR2 (germline): MNHEY, SVGAGI. The junction had 9 bases not matched to a gene; V was cut back by 5 bases and J by 8 bases. This chain's CDR3 is CASSSTGTGREKLFF. CDR3 DNA sequence: TGTGCCAGCAGTAGCACCGGGACAGGGAGGGAAAAACTGTTTTTT.

The V gene is TRBV6-4, the J gene TRBJ2-1; 7 bases are a match to TRBD2. CDR1 is MRHNA and CDR2 is SNTAGT in the germline V gene. This CDR3 comprises 14 residues. J gave up 8 bases and V 4 bases, and 8 bases lay outside the gene matches. CDR3 in DNA: TGTGCCAGCAGTGCCGGGACTAATAGCGATGAGCAGTTCTTC. Translated: CASSAGTNSDEQFF.

This clone was counted only a few times. This chain joins TRBV6-2 or TRBV6-3 and TRBJ2-7; D perhaps matches TRBD1 (6 bases). V was pared by 5 bases and J by 2 bases, with 13 bases between. This CDR3 comprises 14 residues. CDR1 is MNHEY and CDR2 is SVGEGT in the germline V gene. The CDR3, as DNA: TGTGCCAGCAGTCGGGACACCCTCCCCTACGAGCAGTACTTC. Protein product: CASSRDTLPYEQYF.

The chain couples TRBV29-1 to TRBJ2-3, with D perhaps given as TRBD1 or TRBD2 (5 bases each). Germline loops: CDR1 SQVTM, CDR2 ANQGSEA. The CDR3 is 12 amino acids. V was shortened by 7 bases and J by 5 bases, with 13 bases between the two germline ends. The DNA for the CDR3 is TGCAGCGCCGAGGGGCTGGAAGATACGCAGTATTTT. It specifies CSAEGLEDTQYF.

This chain joins TRBV2 and TRBJ1-6; 7 bases are a match to TRBD1. Per germline, CDR1 SNHLY and CDR2 FYNNEI. The ends lost 5 bases at V and 2 bases at J; junction bases unmatched: 3. This CDR3 has 15 amino acids. CDR3 loop: CASSRDRPYNSPLHF. In DNA, the CDR3 is TGTGCCAGCAGTAGGGACAGACCCTATAATTCACCCCTCCACTTT.

The rearrangement joins TRBV2 to TRBJ2-7; D unclear. Germline V lookup: CDR1 SNHLY, CDR2 FYNNEI. Trimming stripped 7 bases from V and 3 bases from J, with 13 bases between. This CDR3 is 13 amino acids long. The CDR3 nucleotides read TGTGCCAGCACCTCGACAATGTTCTACGAGCAGTACTTC. It yields the protein CASTSTMFYEQYF.

The chain combines TRBV5-4 with TRBJ1-1; 8 nucleotides align to TRBD1. Germline V CDR1 and CDR2: SGHNT, YYREEE (reference sequence). J gave up 4 bases and V 3 bases, and 5 bases lay outside the gene matches. The CDR3 is 14 amino acids. The CDR3 DNA sequence: TGTGCCAGCAGCTATCAGACAGGGGTCACTGAAGCTTTCTTT. Protein product: CASSYQTGVTEAFF.

The V gene is TRBV11-2, the J gene TRBJ2-7; 13 bases map to TRBD2. The V segment lost 5 bases and the J segment 5 bases; nucleotides outside the gene matches: 9. CDR3 length: 16 residues. Germline CDR1 is SGHAT and CDR2 is FQNNGV. In nucleotides, the CDR3 is TGTGCCAGCAGCAAAATGGGACTAGCGGGGAACGACGAGCAGTACTTC. Its translation: CASSKMGLAGNDEQYF.

CDR3 DNA sequence: TGCGCCAGCAGTCAATTCGACAGGGATCAGGGAGTGGAGAATTCACCCCTCCACTTT. It codes for CASSQFDRDQGVENSPLHF. The J gene is TRBJ1-6, the V gene TRBV23-1; TRBD1 matches 7 bases. TRBV23-1 is identified as an open reading frame with a role that is uncertain. The CDR3 covers 19 residues. V was clipped by 1 base and J by 7 bases; unmatched bases: 16.

This chain connects TRBV30 to TRBJ2-5, with D unclear. Germline V gives CDR1 GTSNPN, CDR2 SVGIG (reference sequence). The V end lost 2 bases, the J end lost 7 bases, and 11 bases lay between the germline ends. The CDR3 length is 12 residues. CDR3 in amino acids: CAWSQGTGTQYF. The CDR3 nucleotides read TGTGCCTGGAGTCAAGGAACTGGGACCCAGTACTTC.

This chain connects TRBV11-2 to TRBJ2-7; D is perhaps TRBD1 or TRBD2 (5 bases each). CDR3 size: 14 residues. Trimming removed 5 bases at V and 3 bases at J, with 14 bases between. Germline CDR1 is SGHAT and CDR2 is FQNNGV. DNA for the CDR3: TGTGCCAGCAGCACCCCCGGGGACGGCTACGAGCAGTACTTC. As protein: CASSTPGDGYEQYF.

The CDR3 nucleotides read TGTGCCAGCAGCTGGGACAGTCCGAACACCGGGGAGCTGTTTTTT. Its protein product is CASSWDSPNTGELFF. The chain recombines TRBV7-9 with TRBJ2-2; 7 nucleotides agree with TRBD1. Germline V gene lookup returns CDR1 SEHNR and CDR2 FQNEAQ (reference sequence). The V gene end was trimmed by 4 bases and the J gene end by 0 bases; junction bases not matched to a gene: 2. This CDR3 is 15 amino acids long. Using reference TRBV7-9 and TRBJ2-2 for the parts outside the CDR3, the full variable domain is DTGVSQNPRHKITKRGQNVTFRCDPISEHNRLYWYRQTLGQGPEFLTYFQNEAQLEKSRLLSDRFSAERPKGSFSTLEIQRTEQGDSAMYLCASSWDSPNTGELFFGEGSRLTVL.

This chain joins TRBV30 and TRBJ2-3; the match to TRBD2 covers 8 bases. Germline CDR1 reads GTSNPN; CDR2 reads SVGIG (reference sequence). The J segment lost 3 bases and the V segment lost 5 bases, leaving 13 bases of the junction unmatched. The CDR3 spans 16 residues. The CDR3 region is CAWRYGLAGSTDTQYF. The CDR3 coding sequence is TGTGCCTGGCGGTACGGTCTAGCGGGCAGTACAGATACGCAGTATTTT.

The chain employs TRBV19 and TRBJ1-6; D is unresolved. Germline lookup yields CDR1 LNHDA and CDR2 SQIVND (reference sequence). V gave up 5 bases and J gave up 4 bases, with 12 bases separating them. The CDR3 loop spans 15 amino acids. For the CDR3, the DNA is TGTGCCAGTAGTCCAGCCTTGGTTTATAATTCACCCCTCCACTTT. Translated: CASSPALVYNSPLHF.

This chain links TRBV18 with TRBJ1-5; possibly TRBD1 for D (6 bases). Trimming took 5 bases from V and 4 from J, leaving 12 bases between them. This CDR3 spans 14 amino acids. Germline CDR1 is KGHSH and CDR2 is LQKENI. The CDR3 reads CASSAEQGNQPQHF. The CDR3 DNA reads as TGTGCCAGCTCAGCTGAACAGGGAAATCAGCCCCAGCATTTT.

The genes are TRBV5-6 and TRBJ2-7, with D hard to call. The CDR3 totals 14 residues. Trimming shortened V by 4 bases and J by 4 bases, and 15 bases separated the two germline ends. Per germline, CDR1 SGHDT and CDR2 YYEEEE. The CDR3, as DNA: TGTGCCAGCAGCGACACTGGTTTCGGGTACGAGCAGTACTTC. This encodes CASSDTGFGYEQYF.

The chain links TRBV15 to TRBJ2-7; D remains ambiguous. The CDR3 loop spans 13 amino acids. Germline V gives CDR1 LNHNV, CDR2 YYDKDF (reference sequence). The germline V and J ends were trimmed by 5 bases and 0 bases, with 8 bases remaining between them. The CDR3 DNA sequence: TGTGCCACCAGCCCGGACCACTCCTACGAGCAGTACTTC. It specifies CATSPDHSYEQYF.

The chain links TRBV2 to TRBJ2-7, with D perhaps matching TRBD1 or TRBD2 (5 bases each). The V gene lost 4 bases and the J gene lost 0 bases, with 13 bases spanning the gap. The CDR3 spans 15 residues. Germline assignment: CDR1 SNHLY and CDR2 FYNNEI. Here the CDR3 reads CASSVRWGSSYEQYF. The CDR3 nucleotides are TGTGCCAGCAGTGTTAGGTGGGGGAGCTCCTACGAGCAGTACTTC.

This clone was seen just once. The chain has TRBV27 and TRBJ2-1; the D gene is possibly TRBD1 (8 bases). Germline CDR1 and CDR2: MNHEY and SMNVEV (reference sequence). The CDR3 runs to 18 residues. V was shortened by 0 bases and J by 3 bases, with 18 bases between the two germline ends. CDR3: CASSLSPRTGTIYNEQFF. CDR3 coding DNA: TGTGCCAGCAGTTTATCCCCCCGGACAGGGACTATCTACAATGAGCAGTTCTTC.

CDR3 nucleotides: TGTGCCAGCAGCTCCTCACGACTAGAGCAGTTCTTC. Residues: CASSSSRLEQFF. The gene calls are TRBV5-4 and TRBJ2-1; possible D gene TRBD2, 5 bases. The length of the CDR3 is 12 residues. CDR1 is SGHNT, CDR2 YYREEE, per germline (reference sequence). V lost 3 bases to trimming and J lost 10 bases, with 11 bases between them. The whole variable domain, filled in from reference TRBV5-4 and TRBJ2-1, reads ETGVTQSPTHLIKTRGQQVTLRCSSQSGHNTVSWYQQALGQGPQFIFQYYREEENGRGNFPPRFSGLQFPNYSSELNVNALELDDSALYLCASSSSRLEQFFGPGTRLTVL.

This chain uses TRBV6-5 with TRBJ2-7, with unresolved D. There are 13 residues in the CDR3. Trimming stripped 6 bases from V and 2 bases from J, with 11 bases between. Germline lookup yields CDR1 MNHEY and CDR2 SVGAGI. In DNA, the CDR3 is TGTGCCAGCAGACCTACCAGGACCTACGAGCAGTACTTC. Protein product: CASRPTRTYEQYF.